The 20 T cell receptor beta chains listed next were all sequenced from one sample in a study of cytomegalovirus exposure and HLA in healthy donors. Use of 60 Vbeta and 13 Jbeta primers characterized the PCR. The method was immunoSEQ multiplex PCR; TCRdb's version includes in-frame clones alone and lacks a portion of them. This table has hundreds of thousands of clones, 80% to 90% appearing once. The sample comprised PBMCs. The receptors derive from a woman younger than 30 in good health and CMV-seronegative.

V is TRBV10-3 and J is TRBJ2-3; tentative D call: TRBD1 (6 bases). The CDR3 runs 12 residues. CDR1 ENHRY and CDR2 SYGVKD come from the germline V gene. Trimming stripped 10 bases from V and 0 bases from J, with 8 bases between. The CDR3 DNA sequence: TGTGCCACTCAGGGGAGCACAGATACGCAGTATTTT. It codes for CATQGSTDTQYF.

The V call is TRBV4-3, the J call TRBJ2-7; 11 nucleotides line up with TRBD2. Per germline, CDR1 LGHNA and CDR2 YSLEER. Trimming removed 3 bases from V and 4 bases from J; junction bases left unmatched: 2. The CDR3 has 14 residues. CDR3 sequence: CASSHTSGGYEQYF. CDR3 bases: TGCGCCAGCAGCCATACTAGCGGGGGTTACGAGCAGTACTTC.

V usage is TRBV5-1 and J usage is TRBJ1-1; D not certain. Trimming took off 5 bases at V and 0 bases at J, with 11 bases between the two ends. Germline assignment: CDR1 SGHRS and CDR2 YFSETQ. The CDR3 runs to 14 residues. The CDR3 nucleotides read TGCGCCAGCAGAACCTATACAGTGAACACTGAAGCTTTCTTT. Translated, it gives CASRTYTVNTEAFF.

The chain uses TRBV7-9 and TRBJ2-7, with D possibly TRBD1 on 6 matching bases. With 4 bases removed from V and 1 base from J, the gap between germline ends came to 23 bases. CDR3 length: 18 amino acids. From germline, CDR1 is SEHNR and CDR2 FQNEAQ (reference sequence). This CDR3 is CASSSTPRGQPVSYEQYF. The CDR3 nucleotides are TGTGCCAGCAGCTCAACTCCTAGAGGACAGCCTGTTTCCTACGAGCAGTACTTC.

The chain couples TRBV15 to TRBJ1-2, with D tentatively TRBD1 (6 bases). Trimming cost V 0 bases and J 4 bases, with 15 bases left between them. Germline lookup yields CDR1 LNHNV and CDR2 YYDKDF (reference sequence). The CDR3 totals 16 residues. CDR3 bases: TGTGCCACCAGCAGAGATGGGGGGGGCGCCCTCTATGGCTACACCTTC. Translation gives CATSRDGGGALYGYTF. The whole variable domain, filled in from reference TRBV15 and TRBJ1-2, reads DAMVIQNPRYQVTQFGKPVTLSCSQTLNHNVMYWYQQKSSQAPKLLFHYYDKDFNNEADTPDNFQSRRPNTSFCFLDIRSPGLGDTAMYLCATSRDGGGALYGYTFGSGTRLTVV.

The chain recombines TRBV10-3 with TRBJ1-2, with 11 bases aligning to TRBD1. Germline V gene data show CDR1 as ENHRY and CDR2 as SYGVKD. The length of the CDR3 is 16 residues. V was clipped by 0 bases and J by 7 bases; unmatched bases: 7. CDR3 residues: CAISESSGGQGAGYTF. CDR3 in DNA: TGTGCCATCAGTGAGTCTAGTGGTGGACAGGGGGCTGGCTACACCTTC.

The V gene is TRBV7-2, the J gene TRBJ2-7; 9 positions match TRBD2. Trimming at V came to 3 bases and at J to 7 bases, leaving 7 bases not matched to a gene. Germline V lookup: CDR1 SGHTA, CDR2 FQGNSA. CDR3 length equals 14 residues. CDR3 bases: TGTGCCAGCAGCTTTTCTAGCGGGATGGGGGAGCAGTACTTC. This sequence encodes CASSFSSGMGEQYF. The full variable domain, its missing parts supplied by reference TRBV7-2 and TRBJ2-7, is GAGVSQSPSNKVTEKGKDVELRCDPISGHTALYWYRQSLGQGLEFLIYFQGNSAPDKSGLPSDRFSAERTGGSVSTLTIQRTQQEDSAVYLCASSFSSGMGEQYFGPGTRLTVT.

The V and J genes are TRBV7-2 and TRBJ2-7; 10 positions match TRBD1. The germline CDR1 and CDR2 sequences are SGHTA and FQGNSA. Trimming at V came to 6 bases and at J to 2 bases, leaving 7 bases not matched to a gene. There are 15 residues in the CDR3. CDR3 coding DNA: TGTGCCAGCAGGCCGGGACAGGGGAGGACCTACGAGCAGTACTTC. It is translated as CASRPGQGRTYEQYF.

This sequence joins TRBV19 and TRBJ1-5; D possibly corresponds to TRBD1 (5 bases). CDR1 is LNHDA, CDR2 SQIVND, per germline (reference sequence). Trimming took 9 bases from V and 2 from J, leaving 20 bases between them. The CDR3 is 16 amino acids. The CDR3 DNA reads TGTGCCAGCGACACAGGCGGAGTGTGGGGCAATCAGCCCCAGCATTTT. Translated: CASDTGGVWGNQPQHF.

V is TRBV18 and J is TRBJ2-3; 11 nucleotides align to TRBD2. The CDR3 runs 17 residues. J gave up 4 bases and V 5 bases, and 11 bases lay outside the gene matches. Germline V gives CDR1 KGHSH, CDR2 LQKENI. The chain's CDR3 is CASSAVPGLAEPDTQYF. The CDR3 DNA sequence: TGTGCCAGCTCAGCTGTACCGGGACTAGCGGAGCCAGATACGCAGTATTTT.

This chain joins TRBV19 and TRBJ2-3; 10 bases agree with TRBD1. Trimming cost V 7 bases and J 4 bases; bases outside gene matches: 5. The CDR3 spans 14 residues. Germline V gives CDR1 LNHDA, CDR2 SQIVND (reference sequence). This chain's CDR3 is CASKETGGADTQYF. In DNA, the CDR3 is TGTGCCAGTAAAGAGACAGGGGGCGCAGATACGCAGTATTTT. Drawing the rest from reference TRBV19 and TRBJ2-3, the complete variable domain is DGGITQSPKYLFRKEGQNVTLSCEQNLNHDAMYWYRQDPGQGLRLIYYSQIVNDFQKGDIAEGYSVSREKKESFPLTVTSAQKNPTAFYLCASKETGGADTQYFGPGTRLTVL.

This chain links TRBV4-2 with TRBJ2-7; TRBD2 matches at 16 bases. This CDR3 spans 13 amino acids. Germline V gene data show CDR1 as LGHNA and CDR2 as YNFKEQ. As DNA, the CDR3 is TGTCAGGGACTAGCGGGGGGGATACGCGAGCAGTACTTC. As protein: CQGLAGGIREQYF.

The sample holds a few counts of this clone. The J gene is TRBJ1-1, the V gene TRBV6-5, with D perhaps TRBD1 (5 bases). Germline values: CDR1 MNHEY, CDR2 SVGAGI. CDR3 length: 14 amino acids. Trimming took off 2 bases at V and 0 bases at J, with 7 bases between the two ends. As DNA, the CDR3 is TGTGCCAGCAGTTACCAGGGCTTGAACACTGAAGCTTTCTTT. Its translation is CASSYQGLNTEAFF.

The CDR3 loop reads CASSQGVLAEQYF. The DNA of the CDR3 is TGCGCCAGCAGCCAAGGGGTGCTAGCGGAGCAGTACTTC. V usage is TRBV4-3 and J usage is TRBJ2-7; D is possibly TRBD2 (6 bases). Germline V gene lookup returns CDR1 LGHNA and CDR2 YSLEER. With 1 base removed from V and 7 bases from J, the gap between germline ends came to 11 bases. The length of the CDR3 is 13 residues.

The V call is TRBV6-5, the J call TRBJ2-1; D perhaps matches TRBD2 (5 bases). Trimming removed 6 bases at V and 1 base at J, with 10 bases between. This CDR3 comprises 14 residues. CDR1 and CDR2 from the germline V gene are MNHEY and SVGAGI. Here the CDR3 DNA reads TGTGCCAGCAGCCACGGGGAGTCCTACAATGAGCAGTTCTTC. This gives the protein CASSHGESYNEQFF.

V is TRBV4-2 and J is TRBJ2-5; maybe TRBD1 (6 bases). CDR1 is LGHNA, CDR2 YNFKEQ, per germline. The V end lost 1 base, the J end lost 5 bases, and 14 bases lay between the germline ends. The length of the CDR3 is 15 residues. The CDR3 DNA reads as TGTGCCAGCAGCCAAGGGACAGTTATCGGGGAGACCCAGTACTTC. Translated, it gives CASSQGTVIGETQYF.

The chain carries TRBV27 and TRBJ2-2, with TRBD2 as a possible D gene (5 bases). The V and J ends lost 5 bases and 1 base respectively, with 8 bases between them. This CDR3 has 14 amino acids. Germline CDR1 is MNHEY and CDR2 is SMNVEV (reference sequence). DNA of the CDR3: TGTGCCAGCAGTGGACTTGAGAACACCGGGGAGCTGTTTTTT. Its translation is CASSGLENTGELFF.

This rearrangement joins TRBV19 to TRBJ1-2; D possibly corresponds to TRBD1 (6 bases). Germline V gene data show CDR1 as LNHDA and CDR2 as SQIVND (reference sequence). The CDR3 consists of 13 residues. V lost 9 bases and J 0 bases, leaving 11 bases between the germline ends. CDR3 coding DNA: TGTGCCAGCGGGGACATCCCTAACTATGGCTACACCTTC. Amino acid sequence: CASGDIPNYGYTF.

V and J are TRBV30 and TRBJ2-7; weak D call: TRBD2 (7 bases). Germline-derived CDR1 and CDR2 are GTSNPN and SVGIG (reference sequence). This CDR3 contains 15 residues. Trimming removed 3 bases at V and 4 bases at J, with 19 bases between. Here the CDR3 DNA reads TGTGCCTGGAGGTGGGGGGCGGGAGCCCTTTACGAGCAGTACTTC. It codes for CAWRWGAGALYEQYF.

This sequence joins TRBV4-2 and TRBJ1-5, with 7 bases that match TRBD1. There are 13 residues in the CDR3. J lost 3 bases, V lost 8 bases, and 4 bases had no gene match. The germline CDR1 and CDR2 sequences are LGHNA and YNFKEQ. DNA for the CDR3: TGTGCCAGCGGCGGACAGGTCAATCAGCCCCAGCATTTT. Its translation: CASGGQVNQPQHF.